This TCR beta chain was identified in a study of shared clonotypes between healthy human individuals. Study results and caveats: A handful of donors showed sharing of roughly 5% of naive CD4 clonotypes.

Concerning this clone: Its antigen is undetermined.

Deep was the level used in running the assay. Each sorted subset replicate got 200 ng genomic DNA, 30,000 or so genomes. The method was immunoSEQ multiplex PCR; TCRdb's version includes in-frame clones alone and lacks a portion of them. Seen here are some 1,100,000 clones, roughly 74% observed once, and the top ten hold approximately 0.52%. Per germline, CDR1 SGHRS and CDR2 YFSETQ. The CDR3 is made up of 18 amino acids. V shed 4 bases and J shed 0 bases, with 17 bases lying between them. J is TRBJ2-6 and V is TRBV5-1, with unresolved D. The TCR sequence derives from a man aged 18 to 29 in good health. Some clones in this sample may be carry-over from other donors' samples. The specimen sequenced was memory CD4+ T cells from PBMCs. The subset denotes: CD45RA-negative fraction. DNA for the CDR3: TGCGCCAGCAGCATTAAAGGCAGCGCTTCCTCTGGGGCCAACGTCCTGACTTTC. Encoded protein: CASSIKGSASSGANVLTF.